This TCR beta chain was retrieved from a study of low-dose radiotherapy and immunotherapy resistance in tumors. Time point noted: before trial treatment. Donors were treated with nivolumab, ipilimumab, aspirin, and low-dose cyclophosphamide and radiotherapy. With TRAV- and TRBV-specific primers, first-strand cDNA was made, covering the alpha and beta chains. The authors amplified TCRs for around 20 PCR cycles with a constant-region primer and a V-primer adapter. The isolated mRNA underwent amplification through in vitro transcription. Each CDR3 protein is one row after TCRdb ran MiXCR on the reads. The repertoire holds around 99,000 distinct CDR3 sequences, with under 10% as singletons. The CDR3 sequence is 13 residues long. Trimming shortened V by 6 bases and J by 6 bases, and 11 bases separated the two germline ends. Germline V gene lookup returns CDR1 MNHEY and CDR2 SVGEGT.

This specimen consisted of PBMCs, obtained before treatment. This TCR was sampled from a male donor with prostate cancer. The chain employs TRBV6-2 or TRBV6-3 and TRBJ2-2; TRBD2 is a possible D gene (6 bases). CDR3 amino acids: CASSPAGAGELFF. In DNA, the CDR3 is TGTGCCAGCAGCCCAGCGGGTGCCGGGGAGCTGTTTTTT.